These T cell receptor beta chains were read from a single sample in a study of T cells in Graves' hyperthyroidism and ophthalmopathy. TCRdb analysed the multiplex PCR reads with MiXCR anew, one entry per CDR3 protein. The data hold roughly 630,000 distinct CDR3 sequences, with more than 15% observed a single time. Sequenced material: blood. Every receptor here comes from a woman in her twenties or thirties with Graves' hyperthyroidism. CDR3s include the opening cysteine and the closing phenylalanine or tryptophan. The D gene is left open where the match is weak. Size values are once, few and many counts, or a class for expanded clones, and some rows have none.

few	TRBD1	TRBV18	TRBJ1-2	CASSPKRDREVYGYTF	TGTGCCAGCTCACCAAAAAGGGACAGGGAGGTCTATGGCTACACCTTC
-	TRBD1	TRBV6-2/TRBV6-3	TRBJ2-7	CASSYAGTGPSSYEQYF	TGTGCCAGCAGTTACGCCGGGACAGGGCCCTCCTCCTACGAGCAGTACTTC
-	-	TRBV28	TRBJ1-4	CASSRIRGGLKEKLFF	TGTGCCAGCAGTAGGATTAGGGGGGGCTTAAAGGAAAAACTGTTTTTT
many	-	TRBV3-1	TRBJ1-4	CASSAREKLFF	TGTGCCAGCAGCGCCCGTGAAAAACTGTTTTTT
few	-	TRBV24-1	TRBJ2-5	CATSDLGGTQETQYF	TGTGCCACCAGTGATTTAGGGGGAACTCAAGAGACCCAGTACTTC
many	TRBD2	TRBV13	TRBJ2-1	CASSLGGLAGSSYNEQFF	TGTGCCAGCAGCTTGGGAGGACTAGCGGGGAGCTCCTACAATGAGCAGTTCTTC
few	-	TRBV15	TRBJ1-5	CATSRPHQPQHF	TGTGCCACCAGCAGACCGCACCAGCCCCAGCATTTT
many	-	TRBV11-2	TRBJ2-3	CASSLVLGVITDTQYF	TGTGCCAGCAGCTTAGTGTTGGGGGTAATCACAGATACGCAGTATTTT
many	TRBD2	TRBV12-3/TRBV12-4	TRBJ2-7	CASSELAGVYEQYF	TGTGCCAGCAGTGAACTAGCGGGGGTCTACGAGCAGTACTTC
few	-	TRBV7-8	TRBJ1-6	CASSYRTVNSPLHF	TGTGCCAGCAGCTACAGGACAGTGAATTCACCCCTCCACTTT
few	TRBD2	TRBV7-2	TRBJ2-1	CASSLEPPGTSGRAGEQFF	TGTGCCAGCAGCTTAGAGCCCCCCGGGACTAGCGGGAGGGCCGGTGAGCAGTTCTTC
few	TRBD2	TRBV3-1	TRBJ2-1	CASSQDTPPAGGRNEQFF	TGTGCCAGCAGCCAAGATACGCCTCCAGCGGGAGGGCGCAATGAGCAGTTCTTC
-	-	TRBV29-1	TRBJ2-4	CSVLGRGGSAKNIQYF	TGCAGCGTTTTGGGGAGGGGGGGTTCGGCCAAAAACATTCAGTACTTC
few	-	TRBV29-1	TRBJ2-6	CSVEVTGSGANVLTF	TGCAGCGTTGAAGTCACGGGATCTGGGGCCAACGTCCTGACTTTC
many	-	TRBV27	TRBJ2-5	CAAGGIQETQYF	TGTGCCGCCGGCGGGATCCAAGAGACCCAGTACTTC
many	TRBD1	TRBV2	TRBJ2-5	CASSSGTGGETQYF	TGTGCCAGCAGTTCCGGGACAGGGGGCGAGACCCAGTACTTC
many	-	TRBV3-1	TRBJ2-5	CASSQESADLQETQYF	TGTGCCAGCAGCCAAGAGAGCGCCGACCTCCAAGAGACCCAGTACTTC
many	-	TRBV7-9	TRBJ1-1	CASSDYSVGTEAFF	TGTGCCAGCAGCGACTACAGCGTGGGTACTGAAGCTTTCTTT
many	-	TRBV7-3	TRBJ2-1	CASSLYPGSYNEQFF	TGTGCCAGCAGCTTATATCCGGGATCCTACAATGAGCAGTTCTTC
few	-	TRBV25-1	TRBJ1-4	CASSESGRVLTNEKLFF	TGTGCCAGCAGTGAATCGGGCAGGGTGTTAACTAATGAAAAACTGTTTTTT
-	-	TRBV18	TRBJ1-6	CASSPVLATSSYNSPLHF	TGTGCCAGCTCACCGGTTCTCGCCACGAGCTCCTATAATTCACCCCTCCACTTT
-	-	TRBV5-1	TRBJ2-6	CASSLGREPPSHPGANVLTF	TGCGCCAGCAGCTTGGGGCGGGAACCCCCCTCTCATCCTGGGGCCAACGTCCTGACTTTC
many	-	TRBV20-1	TRBJ2-1	CSAREVRGVAYNEQFF	TGCAGTGCTAGAGAGGTTCGGGGAGTCGCGTACAATGAGCAGTTCTTC
-	TRBD1	TRBV29-1	TRBJ2-5	CSVEDFGTGPGGTQYF	TGCAGCGTTGAAGACTTCGGGACAGGGCCGGGGGGGACCCAGTACTTC
few	-	TRBV9	TRBJ2-1	CASSSSGTTGHNEQFF	TGTGCCAGCAGCTCTAGTGGGACAACAGGGCACAATGAGCAGTTCTTC
many	TRBD1	TRBV24-1	TRBJ1-2	CATSDCLGQAYGYTF	TGTGCCACCAGTGATTGCTTGGGACAGGCCTATGGCTACACCTTC
-	-	TRBV5-1	TRBJ2-4	CASSLEGVGNIQYF	TGCGCCAGCAGCTTGGAAGGCGTGGGGAACATTCAGTACTTC
many	TRBD2	TRBV29-1	TRBJ2-1	CSGALAGEVEQFF	TGCAGCGGTGCTCTAGCGGGAGAGGTCGAGCAGTTCTTC
-	-	TRBV3-1	TRBJ2-7	CASSQEPGLAESYEQYF	TGTGCCAGCAGCCAAGAACCCGGATTAGCGGAGTCCTACGAGCAGTACTTC
many	-	TRBV2	TRBJ2-3	CASSPNSGYTDTQYF	TGTGCCAGCTCCCCAAATAGCGGATACACAGATACGCAGTATTTT
-	TRBD2	TRBV19	TRBJ2-1	CASSETSGKGNEQFF	TGTGCCAGTAGCGAAACTAGCGGGAAGGGGAATGAGCAGTTCTTC
-	TRBD2	TRBV29-1	TRBJ2-7	CSVEEWTGRTSGNINTYGQYF	TGCAGCGTTGAAGAATGGACAGGGAGGACTAGCGGCAACATAAACACCTACGGGCAGTACTTC
-	-	TRBV6-9	TRBJ2-5	CASSYPRSETQYF	TGTGCCAGCAGTTACCCCAGGTCGGAGACCCAGTACTTC
many	TRBD1	TRBV7-2	TRBJ2-4	CASSLALIGTGVAIQYF	TGTGCCAGCAGCTTAGCGCTAATAGGGACAGGGGTCGCCATTCAGTACTTC
few	TRBD2	TRBV6-2/TRBV6-3	TRBJ2-7	CASSYGTSGRRETYEQYF	TGTGCCAGCAGTTACGGGACTAGCGGGAGGCGCGAAACTTACGAGCAGTACTTC
many	TRBD1	TRBV20-1	TRBJ2-7	CSARGQLDYEQYF	TGCAGTGCTAGGGGACAGCTAGACTACGAGCAGTACTTC
many	TRBD2	TRBV3-1	TRBJ2-7	CASSYRGTSGGAYEQYF	TGTGCCAGCAGTTACCGAGGGACTAGCGGGGGAGCCTACGAGCAGTACTTC
-	TRBD1	TRBV29-1	TRBJ2-7	CSVAGTGGYEQYF	TGCAGCGTTGCCGGGACAGGGGGCTACGAGCAGTACTTC
-	-	TRBV28	TRBJ2-1	CASSSWTGDLFF	TGTGCCAGCAGTTCCTGGACGGGAGATCTGTTCTTC
few	-	TRBV5-6	TRBJ2-3	CASSLGPVLVEDTQYF	TGTGCCAGCAGCTTGGGGCCGGTACTAGTCGAAGATACGCAGTATTTT
many	-	TRBV7-2	TRBJ2-7	CASSLGVGLYEQYF	TGTGCCAGCAGCTTAGGGGTCGGATTATACGAGCAGTACTTC
many	-	TRBV3-1	TRBJ2-1	CASSQVDTEGYNEQFF	TGTGCCAGCAGCCAAGTGGACACCGAGGGTTACAATGAGCAGTTCTTC
many	-	TRBV28	TRBJ1-2	CASSPTPPTVDYTF	TGTGCCAGCAGTCCCACCCCCCCGACAGTAGACTACACCTTC
many	-	TRBV27	TRBJ2-7	CASRNYYEQYF	TGTGCCAGCAGAAATTATTACGAGCAGTACTTC
many	-	TRBV7-2	TRBJ1-1	CASSSQGFGTEAFF	TGTGCCAGCAGCTCTCAGGGTTTTGGCACTGAAGCTTTCTTT
few	-	TRBV10-3	TRBJ1-1	CAARAGMNTEAFF	TGTGCCGCTCGGGCAGGGATGAACACTGAAGCTTTCTTT
many	TRBD2	TRBV7-2	TRBJ2-3	CASSRRLGGTTDTQYF	TGTGCCAGCAGCCGACGACTGGGGGGGACGACAGATACGCAGTATTTT
-	TRBD2	TRBV13	TRBJ2-6	CASSISGRAAGANVLTF	TGTGCCAGCAGCATTAGCGGGAGGGCAGCTGGGGCCAACGTCCTGACTTTC
many	TRBD1	TRBV5-1	TRBJ2-3	CASSSRTGVVDTQYF	TGCGCCAGCAGCTCCAGGACAGGGGTGGTAGATACGCAGTATTTT
many	TRBD1	TRBV6-1	TRBJ1-5	CASTAGQPVVAQHF	TGTGCCAGCACCGCGGGACAGCCCGTTGTGGCCCAGCATTTT
few	-	TRBV5-6	TRBJ2-7	CASSWGFGEQYF	TGTGCCAGCAGCTGGGGCTTCGGGGAGCAGTACTTC
-	-	TRBV20-1	TRBJ1-6	CSAEGGPGWLGSPLHF	TGCAGTGCCGAGGGGGGGCCGGGCTGGTTAGGATCACCCCTCCACTTT
few	-	TRBV30	TRBJ2-1	CAWTAVGASSYNEQFF	TGTGCCTGGACCGCTGTAGGAGCGAGTTCCTACAATGAGCAGTTCTTC
many	-	TRBV20-1	TRBJ2-7	CSATPGFSYEQYF	TGCAGTGCTACCCCCGGGTTCTCGTACGAGCAGTACTTC